A selection of T cell receptor beta chains follows, all from one sample in a study of CD4+ T cells in melanoma. TCRdb's copy holds only in-frame clones and misses some; the assay was immunoSEQ multiplex PCR. The repertoire holds 15,000 to 20,000 clones, over 70% seen once, with approximately 5.1% in the top ten. The sample taken for sequencing was cells from a culture (not recorded whether cultured in vitro). The origin of the receptors is a human donor with melanoma. Both conserved end residues are part of each CDR3. D genes are given only for firm matches. A row's size may be missing; if present it is once, few, many or a size class.

j_call: TRBJ2-5
clone_size: -
v_call: TRBV27
d_call: TRBD2
cdr3_aa: CASSSLAGGIRRETQYF
cdr3_nt: TGTGCCAGCAGCTCCTTAGCGGGGGGCATCCGGAGGGAGACCCAGTACTTC

j_call: TRBJ2-1
clone_size: few
v_call: TRBV6-6
d_call: -
cdr3_aa: CASSKLADNEQFF
cdr3_nt: TGTGCCAGCAGTAAACTAGCAGACAATGAGCAGTTCTTC

j_call: TRBJ1-6
clone_size: -
v_call: TRBV30
d_call: TRBD1
cdr3_aa: CAWSTGADGSPLHF
cdr3_nt: TGTGCCTGGAGTACAGGGGCCGACGGATCACCCCTCCACTTT

j_call: TRBJ1-6
clone_size: -
v_call: TRBV7-9
d_call: -
cdr3_aa: CASSLARGDRYSPLHF
cdr3_nt: TGTGCCAGCAGCTTAGCGCGAGGGGACCGTTATTCACCCCTCCACTTT

j_call: TRBJ1-6
clone_size: -
v_call: TRBV5-1
d_call: -
cdr3_aa: CASSLEGREGSPLHF
cdr3_nt: TGCGCCAGCAGCTTGGAGGGCAGGGAGGGCTCACCCCTCCACTTT

j_call: TRBJ2-1
clone_size: -
v_call: TRBV7-2
d_call: -
cdr3_aa: CASSRKAASSYNEQFF
cdr3_nt: TGTGCCAGCAGCAGAAAAGCGGCGAGCTCCTACAATGAGCAGTTCTTC

j_call: TRBJ2-7
clone_size: -
v_call: TRBV7-2
d_call: -
cdr3_aa: CASSLVPGSSYEQYF
cdr3_nt: TGTGCCAGCAGCTTAGTTCCGGGTTCCTCCTACGAGCAGTACTTC

j_call: TRBJ2-5
clone_size: -
v_call: TRBV7-3
d_call: -
cdr3_aa: CASSSTGTRQETQYF
cdr3_nt: TGTGCCAGCAGCTCCACCGGGACGCGGCAAGAGACCCAGTACTTC

j_call: TRBJ1-2
clone_size: -
v_call: TRBV6-1
d_call: -
cdr3_aa: CASSENGFYGYTF
cdr3_nt: TGTGCCAGCAGTGAAAACGGATTCTATGGCTACACCTTC

j_call: TRBJ1-2
clone_size: -
v_call: TRBV6-5
d_call: -
cdr3_aa: CASSYSLSYGYTF
cdr3_nt: TGTGCCAGCAGTTACTCCTTGTCATATGGCTACACCTTC

j_call: TRBJ2-7
clone_size: -
v_call: TRBV5-1
d_call: TRBD1
cdr3_aa: CASSATGGYGGEQYF
cdr3_nt: TGCGCCAGCAGCGCTACAGGGGGCTATGGGGGCGAGCAGTACTTC

j_call: TRBJ1-5
clone_size: -
v_call: TRBV4-1
d_call: -
cdr3_aa: CASSLNVAGGQPQHF
cdr3_nt: TGCGCCAGCAGCCTGAACGTCGCAGGAGGCCAGCCCCAGCATTTT